These 26 T cell receptor beta chains were all obtained from the same sample, sequenced in a study of blood T cell repertoires in COVID-19. The data were produced by immunoSEQ multiplex PCR, yet TCRdb's version contains in-frame clones alone and is incomplete. Altogether some 360,000 clones are present, around 87% being singletons, with the ten largest covering roughly 2%. The specimen was peripheral blood. The receptors were gathered from an older woman with COVID-19, enrolled during active disease.

This clone was observed once. The gene calls are TRBV28 and TRBJ1-2, with TRBD1 matching 8 bases. CDR1 MDHEN and CDR2 SYDVKM come from the germline V gene. V was clipped by 4 bases and J by 8 bases; unmatched bases: 6. The CDR3 loop spans 13 amino acids. The CDR3 DNA sequence: TGTGCCAGCAGTTCGACAGGGGCTTGGGGCTACACCTTC. It codes for CASSSTGAWGYTF.

This chain joins TRBV7-9 and TRBJ1-1; D is possibly TRBD1 (5 bases). Trimming cost V 2 bases and J 6 bases, with 10 bases left between them. This CDR3 has 13 amino acids. The germline CDR1 and CDR2 sequences are SEHNR and FQNEAQ (reference sequence). CDR3 region: CASSLTTGSEAFF. The CDR3 nucleotides are TGTGCCAGCAGCTTAACAACAGGTTCTGAAGCTTTCTTT.

The chain uses TRBV19 and TRBJ1-2; 9 bases fit TRBD1. CDR3 length: 13 residues. Per germline, CDR1 LNHDA and CDR2 SQIVND (reference sequence). Losses at the gene ends were 3 bases for V and 7 bases for J; bases not matched to a gene: 3. CDR3 region: CASSITGGSGYTF. The DNA of the CDR3 is TGTGCCAGTAGTATCACAGGGGGCAGTGGCTACACCTTC.

This clone occurred a few times. CDR3 sequence reads: CASSSTGVEGGNTIYF. The CDR3 coding sequence is TGTGCCAGCAGCTCGACGGGGGTCGAGGGAGGAAACACCATATATTTT. The chain employs TRBV7-6 and TRBJ1-3, with a tentative D call TRBD1 (5 bases). Germline V gene lookup returns CDR1 SGHVS and CDR2 FNYEAQ. V lost 4 bases, J lost 4 bases, and 17 bases lay in between. The length of the CDR3 is 16 residues.

This clone has a single count. The J gene is TRBJ1-6, the V gene TRBV15; D is perhaps TRBD1 (6 bases). The germline gives CDR1 LNHNV, CDR2 YYDKDF (reference sequence). This CDR3 has 15 amino acids. Trimming removed 1 base from V and 7 bases from J, with 11 bases in between. The CDR3 loop is CATSRGGGWNSPLHF. The CDR3 DNA reads as TGTGCCACCAGCAGAGGGGGGGGCTGGAATTCACCCCTCCACTTT.

The chain carries TRBV19 and TRBJ1-2; unclear D gene. V gave up 2 bases and J gave up 5 bases, with 9 bases separating them. The CDR3 runs to 13 residues. Germline assignment: CDR1 LNHDA and CDR2 SQIVND (reference sequence). Written as DNA, the CDR3 is TGTGCCAGTAGTATAAGTCGGAGTTATGGCTACACCTTC. Protein sequence: CASSISRSYGYTF.

The rearrangement uses TRBV5-1 and TRBJ2-6; 8 nucleotides match TRBD1. The junction had 15 bases not matched to a gene; V was cut back by 4 bases and J by 0 bases. The CDR3 length is 20 residues. Per germline, CDR1 SGHRS and CDR2 YFSETQ. The CDR3 DNA is TGCGCCAGCAGCCCCAGGGGGCCTGGATCCTTTAACTCTGGGGCCAACGTCCTGACTTTC. Residues: CASSPRGPGSFNSGANVLTF.

This clone was counted between two and nine times. The chain uses TRBV5-1 and TRBJ1-1; tentative D call: TRBD1 (6 bases). The CDR3 runs to 16 residues. With 0 bases removed from V and 0 bases from J, the gap between germline ends came to 12 bases. Germline CDR1 SGHRS, CDR2 YFSETQ. Here the CDR3 DNA reads TGCGCCAGCAGCTTGGACAGGGCAAATATGAACACTGAAGCTTTCTTT. Protein: CASSLDRANMNTEAFF.

The chain has TRBV25-1 and TRBJ2-2; possibly TRBD2 for D (5 bases). The CDR3 has 16 residues. Between the trimmed V and J ends, which lost 4 bases and 1 base, there was a span of 13 bases. The germline gives CDR1 MGHDK, CDR2 SYGVNS. CDR3 nucleotide sequence: TGTGCCAGCAGTGGGGCGGACGGGGAGAACACCGGGGAGCTGTTTTTT. This gives the protein CASSGADGENTGELFF.

The genes are TRBV18 and TRBJ1-2, with D perhaps TRBD1 (6 bases). V was trimmed by 6 bases and J by 6 bases, leaving 17 bases between them. Per the germline V gene, CDR1 is KGHSH and CDR2 is LQKENI. CDR3 length: 14 amino acids. In nucleotides, the CDR3 is TGTGCCAGCTCCCTCGCCGAGGGGGATCATGGCTACACCTTC. Its protein is CASSLAEGDHGYTF. Looking up the rest from reference TRBV18 and TRBJ1-2 gives the full variable domain: NAGVMQNPRHLVRRRGQEARLRCSPMKGHSHVYWYRQLPEEGLKFMVYLQKENIIDESGMPKERFSAEFPKEGPSILRIQQVVRGDSAAYFCASSLAEGDHGYTFGSGTRLTVV.

This clone appeared a few times. The CDR3 spells CASSYRDIGEAFF. In nucleotides, the CDR3 is TGTGCCAGCAGTTATAGGGACATCGGTGAAGCTTTCTTT. The rearrangement links TRBV6-5 to TRBJ1-1, with D possibly matching TRBD1 (6 bases). Germline CDR1 MNHEY, CDR2 SVGAGI. The V and J ends lost 3 bases and 7 bases respectively, with 12 bases between them. The CDR3 spans 13 residues.

The J gene is TRBJ1-1, the V gene TRBV10-1; no definite D call. The CDR3 runs to 13 residues. V lost 5 bases to trimming and J lost 2 bases, with 9 bases between them. Germline CDR1 reads WNHNN; CDR2 reads SYGVQD (reference sequence). In DNA form, the CDR3 reads TGCGCCAGCAGTAGAGGTCGTAACACTGAAGCTTTCTTT. Translated: CASSRGRNTEAFF.

The chain links TRBV10-2 to TRBJ1-1; 7 bases line up with TRBD1. Germline CDR1 and CDR2: WSHSY and SAAADI. This CDR3 region has 15 residues. J gave up 2 bases and V 2 bases, and 5 bases lay outside the gene matches. CDR3 region: CASSEPTGSNTEAFF. CDR3 DNA sequence: TGCGCCAGCAGTGAGCCGACAGGGTCAAACACTGAAGCTTTCTTT.

The chain joins TRBV27 to TRBJ2-3; the match to TRBD2 covers 7 bases. V gave up 4 bases and J gave up 2 bases; unmatched junction bases: 6. This CDR3 has 15 amino acids. In germline, CDR1 is MNHEY, CDR2 SMNVEV (reference sequence). The CDR3 DNA follows: TGTGCCAGCAGTTATAAGGCGGGGGTCACAGATACGCAGTATTTT. It encodes CASSYKAGVTDTQYF.

The chain couples TRBV6-6 to TRBJ1-5; 8 bases line up with TRBD1. V was clipped by 7 bases and J by 8 bases; unmatched bases: 7. This CDR3 has 13 amino acids. Germline assignment: CDR1 MNHNY and CDR2 SVGAGI (reference sequence). The CDR3 DNA follows: TGTGCCAGCACCCCGGGACAGGTAAAGCCCCAGCATTTT. Translation gives CASTPGQVKPQHF.

The chain is built from TRBV19 and TRBJ1-3; the match to TRBD1 covers 10 bases. CDR1 and CDR2 (germline): LNHDA, SQIVND (reference sequence). J lost 1 base, V lost 4 bases, and 4 bases had no gene match. The CDR3 runs 16 residues. The CDR3 sequence is CASSNRDRGSGNTIYF. In nucleotides, the CDR3 is TGTGCCAGTAGTAACCGGGACAGGGGATCTGGAAACACCATATATTTT.

The sample holds a few counts of this clone. The chain uses TRBV19 and TRBJ1-1, with 7 bases matching TRBD1. Germline V lookup: CDR1 LNHDA, CDR2 SQIVND (reference sequence). J gave up 4 bases and V 4 bases, and 6 bases lay outside the gene matches. The CDR3 loop spans 14 amino acids. In nucleotides, the CDR3 is TGTGCCAGTAGTAAGAGACAGGGCGGCACTGAAGCTTTCTTT. The encoded protein is CASSKRQGGTEAFF.

The chain links TRBV6-6 to TRBJ1-2, with a weak D call TRBD1 (6 bases). CDR1 is MNHNY and CDR2 is SVGAGI in the germline V gene (reference sequence). There are 14 residues in the CDR3. Between the trimmed V and J ends, which lost 4 bases and 7 bases, there was a span of 16 bases. DNA of the CDR3: TGTGCCAGCAGTTGGATCGCGGGGGGGCGTGGCTACACCTTC. It specifies CASSWIAGGRGYTF.

The J gene is TRBJ2-2, the V gene TRBV11-1; the D gene is possibly TRBD1 (6 bases). This CDR3 is built from 15 residues. Per germline, CDR1 SGHAT and CDR2 FQDESV (reference sequence). V was shortened by 7 bases and J by 4 bases, with 16 bases between the two germline ends. In DNA form, the CDR3 reads TGTGCCAGCACCCGGCAGGGGATCGGCACCGGGGAGCTGTTTTTT. Amino acid sequence: CASTRQGIGTGELFF.

The chain combines TRBV5-1 with TRBJ2-1; the D gene is possibly TRBD1 (6 bases). Germline V lookup: CDR1 SGHRS, CDR2 YFSETQ. The V end was cut by 5 bases, the J end by 6 bases, with 15 bases between. The CDR3 runs 14 residues. The CDR3, as DNA: TGCGCCAGCAGGTATCAAACAGGGATCAATGAGCAGTTCTTC. Translation: CASRYQTGINEQFF. Drawing the rest from reference TRBV5-1 and TRBJ2-1, the complete variable domain is KAGVTQTPRYLIKTRGQQVTLSCSPISGHRSVSWYQQTPGQGLQFLFEYFSETQRNKGNFPGRFSGRQFSNSRSEMNVSTLELGDSALYLCASRYQTGINEQFFGPGTRLTVL.

This chain joins TRBV7-3 and TRBJ1-4, with 9 bases matching TRBD1. The trim removed 5 bases at V and 3 bases at J, leaving 4 bases unmatched. There are 15 residues in the CDR3. Germline V gene lookup returns CDR1 SGHTA and CDR2 FQGTGA. The CDR3 region has the DNA TGTGCCAGCAGCAAAACAGGGGGCCCTAATGAAAAACTGTTTTTT. Encoded protein: CASSKTGGPNEKLFF.

CDR3 region: CASSEWGLSTDTQYF. The CDR3 coding sequence is TGTGCCAGCAGTGAATGGGGGCTCAGCACAGATACGCAGTATTTT. V and J are TRBV25-1 and TRBJ2-3; perhaps TRBD1 as D (6 bases). The CDR3 covers 15 residues. CDR1 and CDR2 from the germline V gene are MGHDK and SYGVNS. V lost 1 base to trimming and J lost 0 bases, with 8 bases between them.

The V and J genes are TRBV19 and TRBJ2-7; 7 bases agree with TRBD2. The CDR3 consists of 15 residues. In germline, CDR1 is LNHDA, CDR2 SQIVND (reference sequence). V lost 4 bases and J lost 2; bases outside the gene matches: 8. Written as DNA, the CDR3 is TGTGCCAGTAGTACCGGGGCTAGCGGCACCTACGAGCAGTACTTC. Translating it yields CASSTGASGTYEQYF.

This chain joins TRBV27 and TRBJ2-3, with 11 positions matching TRBD2. Germline V gives CDR1 MNHEY, CDR2 SMNVEV (reference sequence). This CDR3 contains 19 residues. After removal of 2 bases from V and 1 base from J, the junction contained 11 bases not matched to a gene. CDR3 nucleotides: TGTGCCAGCAGTTTACAGGGCAAAAGGACTAGCGGGCGCACAGATACGCAGTATTTT. It encodes CASSLQGKRTSGRTDTQYF.

This sequence joins TRBV3-1 (or the pseudogene TRBV3-2) and TRBJ1-1; 7 nucleotides match TRBD1. The CDR3 extends over 16 amino acids. V lost 0 bases, J lost 6 bases, and 10 bases stayed unmatched. Germline-derived CDR1 and CDR2 are LGHDT and YNNKEL (reference sequence). CDR3 DNA sequence: TGTGCCAGCAGCCAAGAAGGTCTGTTCAGGGGGGCTGAAGCTTTCTTT. This encodes CASSQEGLFRGAEAFF.

This clone appeared once. The V gene is TRBV2, the J gene TRBJ2-2, with a possible D match to TRBD2 (5 bases). CDR1 SNHLY and CDR2 FYNNEI come from the germline V gene. This CDR3 comprises 16 residues. The germline V and J ends were trimmed by 6 bases and 5 bases, with 19 bases remaining between them. The CDR3: CASSRPGGRKTGELFF. CDR3 DNA: TGTGCCAGCAGCAGGCCCGGAGGAAGAAAGACCGGGGAGCTGTTTTTT.